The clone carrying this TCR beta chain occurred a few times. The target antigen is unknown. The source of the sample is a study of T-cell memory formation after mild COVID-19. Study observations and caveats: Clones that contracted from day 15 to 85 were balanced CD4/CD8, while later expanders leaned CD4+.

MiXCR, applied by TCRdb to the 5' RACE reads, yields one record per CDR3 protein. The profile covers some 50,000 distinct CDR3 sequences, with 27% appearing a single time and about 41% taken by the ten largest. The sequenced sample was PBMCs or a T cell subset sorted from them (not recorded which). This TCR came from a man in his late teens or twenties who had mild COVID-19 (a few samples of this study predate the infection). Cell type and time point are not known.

The CDR3 nucleotides are TGTGCCAGCAGTTTATCGGGGCAGGGTTGGGCAGATACGCAGTATTTT. Protein: CASSLSGQGWADTQYF. V gene TRBV27 combines with J gene TRBJ2-3; tentative D call: TRBD1 (5 bases). Trimming took off 0 bases at V and 4 bases at J, with 14 bases between the two ends. The CDR3 is 16 amino acids. Germline V gene lookup returns CDR1 MNHEY and CDR2 SMNVEV (reference sequence).